The rows below give T cell receptor beta chains drawn from one sample of a study of cytomegalovirus exposure and HLA in healthy donors. The table came from immunoSEQ multiplex PCR; TCRdb's copy has only in-frame clones and leaves some out. The sample has about 130,000 clones, more than 65% seen once. The sample consisted of PBMCs. These receptors all stem from a woman aged 60-75 years in good health and CMV-seropositive. The CDR3 runs from the conserved cysteine through the conserved F or W. Each record gives: clone size, D gene, J gene, V gene, CDR3 length, CDR3 protein, CDR3 DNA. A D gene is named only where the DNA matches it firmly. Not every row has a clone size; where given, it reads once, few, many or a size class.

-	-	TRBJ1-2	TRBV11-2	13	CASSSPGNYGYTF	TGTGCCAGCAGCTCCCCGGGGAACTATGGCTACACCTTC
-	-	TRBJ1-1	TRBV7-9	12	CASSLEQPRAFF	TGTGCCAGCAGCTTAGAACAACCCCGTGCTTTCTTT
-	TRBD1	TRBJ1-1	TRBV2	14	CASSIDRGNTEAFF	TGTGCCAGCAGTATAGACAGGGGGAACACTGAAGCTTTCTTT
once	-	TRBJ2-1	TRBV10-1	14	CASSEDRGYNEQFF	TGCGCCAGCAGTGAGGATAGAGGGTACAATGAGCAGTTCTTC
few	-	TRBJ2-6	TRBV27	15	CASSFGRAGANVLTF	TGTGCCAGCAGTTTTGGCAGGGCTGGGGCCAACGTCCTGACTTTC
-	-	TRBJ2-5	TRBV7-8	14	CASSWREGLETQYF	TGTGCCAGCAGCTGGAGGGAAGGGCTGGAGACCCAGTACTTC
-	-	TRBJ2-1	TRBV9	14	CASTGGGSYNEQFF	TGTGCCAGCACAGGGGGAGGCTCCTACAATGAGCAGTTCTTC
-	-	TRBJ1-2	TRBV7-6	13	CASSPSVNYGYTF	TGTGCCAGCAGCCCTTCAGTTAACTATGGCTACACCTTC
-	-	TRBJ2-1	TRBV7-6	17	CASSLIGGGQPYNEQFF	TGTGCCAGCAGCTTAATTGGCGGGGGCCAACCTTACAATGAGCAGTTCTTC
-	TRBD1	TRBJ1-4	TRBV7-9	15	CASSLGGQGNEKLFF	TGTGCCAGCAGCTTAGGGGGACAGGGGAATGAAAAACTGTTTTTT
few	TRBD2	TRBJ2-7	TRBV9	16	CASSATGTRDPYEQYF	TGTGCCAGCAGCGCCACCGGGACTAGGGACCCCTACGAGCAGTACTTC
-	TRBD2	TRBJ2-3	TRBV11-2	16	CASSLGLAGGPDTQYF	TGTGCCAGCAGCTTAGGACTAGCGGGGGGCCCAGATACGCAGTATTTT
-	-	TRBJ1-5	TRBV5-1	16	CASSPGEGIDNQPQHF	TGCGCCAGCAGCCCCGGGGAGGGGATTGACAATCAGCCCCAGCATTTT
-	TRBD1	TRBJ1-5	TRBV11-2	14	CASRLTGTSQPQHF	TGTGCCAGCAGATTGACAGGGACGAGTCAGCCCCAGCATTTT
-	TRBD2	TRBJ2-5	TRBV10-1	13	CASLSGGGKTQYF	TGCGCCAGCCTCTCGGGAGGGGGAAAGACCCAGTACTTC
-	-	TRBJ1-5	TRBV6-1	17	CASSEGYSFSSNQPQHF	TGTGCCAGCAGTGAAGGTTACAGCTTCTCAAGCAATCAGCCCCAGCATTTT
-	-	TRBJ1-2	TRBV29-1	14	CSVEDDRRNYGYTF	TGCAGCGTTGAAGATGACAGGAGGAACTATGGCTACACCTTC